These 30 T cell receptor beta chains were all obtained from the same sample, sequenced in a study of blood T cells in healthy people across ages. A sample-barcoded 5' primer and a J-beta primer mix were used in a second PCR of roughly 6 to 11 cycles. TCRdb re-analysed the 5' RACE reads in MiXCR, keeping a single row per CDR3 protein. This sample has 1 million or so distinct CDR3 sequences, with around 27% found just once. This same sample was also part of a study on T cells of mothers and their children.

The sample comprised blood. The source of these receptors is a girl aged 2-10 years in good health.

J is TRBJ2-3 and V is TRBV24-1; no clear D gene. The V end was cut by 1 base, the J end by 2 bases, with 3 bases between. The CDR3 is made up of 13 amino acids. The germline gives CDR1 KGHDR, CDR2 SFDVKD. CDR3 in amino acids: CATSDLPTDTQYF. The CDR3 DNA reads as TGTGCCACCAGTGATTTACCCACAGATACGCAGTATTTT.

The rearrangement links TRBV20-1 to TRBJ2-5; D not resolved. The CDR3 totals 14 residues. CDR1 and CDR2 from the germline V gene are DFQATT and SNEGSKA (reference sequence). The germline V and J ends were trimmed by 5 bases and 5 bases, with 18 bases remaining between them. The CDR3 DNA reads TGCAGTGCTTCGGTTGAGGCCAGATGGGAGACCCAGTACTTC. This gives the protein CSASVEARWETQYF.

V usage is TRBV6-6 and J usage is TRBJ2-6; D is uncertain. Germline V gene lookup returns CDR1 MNHNY and CDR2 SVGAGI (reference sequence). The CDR3 totals 15 residues. The V end lost 4 bases, the J end lost 0 bases, and 7 bases lay between the germline ends. CDR3 amino acids: CASSSTYSGANVLTF. In nucleotides, the CDR3 is TGTGCCAGCAGTTCCACGTACTCTGGGGCCAACGTCCTGACTTTC.

V usage is TRBV20-1 and J usage is TRBJ2-5, with 8 bases lining up with TRBD2. With 5 bases clipped from V and 5 bases from J, the junction kept 16 bases outside the gene matches. CDR3 length equals 16 residues. Per germline, CDR1 DFQATT and CDR2 SNEGSKA (reference sequence). DNA of the CDR3: TGCAGTGCTCAGGACATTGTCCCGGGACTAGAGGAGACCCAGTACTTC. Its protein is CSAQDIVPGLEETQYF.

This clonotype was observed a handful of times. J is TRBJ1-5 and V is TRBV7-8; weak D call: TRBD1 (5 bases). Germline V gives CDR1 SGHVS, CDR2 FQNEAQ. V lost 5 bases, J lost 7 bases, and 21 bases lay in between. The CDR3 spans 16 residues. The CDR3 nucleotides are TGTGCCAGCAGCCGCACCCCCATTGGGGGGGTGCAGCCCCAGCATTTT. Translating gives CASSRTPIGGVQPQHF.

This clonotype has only a few counts. The V and J genes are TRBV7-2 and TRBJ2-5; tentative D call: TRBD2 (5 bases). CDR1 is SGHTA, CDR2 FQGNSA, per germline. V was pared by 1 base and J by 4 bases, with 16 bases between. This CDR3 has 16 residues. CDR3 bases: TGTGCCAGCAGCTTAGAGGCGGGCCTTGGACGAGAGACCCAGTACTTC. Encoded protein: CASSLEAGLGRETQYF.

The V gene is TRBV4-1, the J gene TRBJ1-1, with TRBD1 as a possible D gene (6 bases). The CDR3 is 14 residues long. Deletions cut 5 bases from V and 1 base from J, with 11 bases between. CDR1 is MGHRA, CDR2 YSYEKL, per germline. The CDR3 loop reads CASSIGTRNTEAFF. As DNA, the CDR3 is TGCGCCAGCAGCATCGGGACAAGGAACACTGAAGCTTTCTTT.

Only a few counts were recorded for this clonotype. The chain carries TRBV3-1 and TRBJ2-3, with TRBD1 matching over 7 bases. The CDR3 totals 15 residues. Trimming cost V 1 base and J 3 bases; bases outside gene matches: 4. Germline values: CDR1 LGHDT, CDR2 YNNKEL (reference sequence). CDR3 nucleotides: TGTGCCAGCAGCCAAGGAGGGGGCGATACAGATACGCAGTATTTT. The encoded protein is CASSQGGGDTDTQYF.

The rearrangement links TRBV29-1 to TRBJ1-1; the D is unclear. This CDR3 has 15 residues. The germline V and J ends were trimmed by 4 bases and 0 bases, with 15 bases remaining between them. The germline V gene has CDR1 SQVTM and CDR2 ANQGSEA. CDR3 DNA sequence: TGCAGCGTTGCCTGGGTAGTGGGCATGAACACTGAAGCTTTCTTT. It encodes CSVAWVVGMNTEAFF.

In its sample, this clonotype was seen a few times. The CDR3 DNA is TGTGCCAGCAGTGAAGGATTGGTGCAGTTCTTC. Its protein is CASSEGLVQFF. The chain uses TRBV6-1 and TRBJ2-1; D call uncertain. CDR3 length equals 11 residues. The ends were cut back, 1 base at V and 12 bases at J, with 7 bases in the middle. Per germline, CDR1 MNHNS and CDR2 SASEGT.

The count of this clonotype is one. The chain combines TRBV12-3 or TRBV12-4 with TRBJ2-7; 7 bases are shared with TRBD2. The J call may not be correct, given that the DNA end is closer to TRBJ2-5. The CDR3 spans 16 residues. CDR3 sequence: CASSAGGAGTEETQYF. The CDR3 region has the DNA TGTGCCAGCAGTGCCGGTGGAGCGGGGACGGAAGAGACCCAGTACTTC.

As regards this clonotype: This sequence may be a read error, since a much larger clone differs from it by one base. The chain joins TRBV7-9 to TRBJ2-4; maybe TRBD1 (5 bases). The CDR3 is 12 amino acids. The V gene's germline CDR1 is SEHNR and CDR2 FQNEAQ (reference sequence). Here the CDR3 reads CAGSLGDAIQYF. CDR3 nucleotide sequence: TGTGCCGGCAGCTTAGGGGATGCCATTCAGTACTTC.

This clonotype showed up just a few times. V and J are TRBV25-1 and TRBJ2-5, with 7 positions matching TRBD1. TRBJ2-1 matches the DNA end more closely, so the J call is doubtful. Germline V gene data show CDR1 as MGHDK and CDR2 as SYGVNS. The CDR3 sequence is 14 residues long. Here the CDR3 reads CASSDPTGRPEQFF. CDR3 DNA: TGTGCCAGCAGTGATCCGACAGGGCGGCCTGAGCAGTTCTTC.

The rearrangement joins TRBV4-3 to TRBJ1-5; no definite D call. CDR1 is LGHNA and CDR2 is YSLEER in the germline V gene. This CDR3 comprises 15 residues. Trimming cost V 0 bases and J 4 bases, with 10 bases left between them. The CDR3 nucleotides read TGCGCCAGCAGCCAAGATGGATCGGGTAATCAGCCCCAGCATTTT. This sequence encodes CASSQDGSGNQPQHF.

Only one count was recorded for this clonotype. V is TRBV20-1 and J is TRBJ1-1; unclear D gene. CDR3 length: 12 amino acids. V lost 5 bases to trimming and J lost 9 bases, with 16 bases between them. Looked up from germline, CDR1 is DFQATT and CDR2 is SNEGSKA (reference sequence). DNA of the CDR3: TGCAGTGCTTACCCTGGGGTTGGCCAAGCTTTCTTT. Its protein product is CSAYPGVGQAFF.

In this sample, this clonotype turned up a few times. V gene TRBV29-1 combines with J gene TRBJ1-1; D gene ambiguous. Deletions cut 4 bases from V and 11 bases from J, with 17 bases between. CDR1 and CDR2 (germline): SQVTM, ANQGSEA. The CDR3 spans 12 residues. The CDR3 spells CSVALFIGLAFF. The DNA of the CDR3 is TGCAGCGTTGCCCTTTTCATAGGCTTGGCTTTCTTT.

In this sample, this clonotype turned up a few times. The chain carries TRBV4-3 and TRBJ2-1; 14 bases line up with TRBD2. Unmatched junction bases numbered 10, after V lost 4 bases and J lost 8 bases. The CDR3 loop spans 17 amino acids. The V gene's germline CDR1 is LGHNA and CDR2 YSLEER. CDR3 sequence reads: CASSPTRLTSGGDEQFF. Written as DNA, the CDR3 is TGCGCCAGCAGCCCAACCCGCCTGACTAGCGGGGGGGATGAGCAGTTCTTC.

This clonotype occurred a few times. V and J are TRBV28 and TRBJ1-2; no firm D call. The germline V gene has CDR1 MDHEN and CDR2 SYDVKM. V was pared by 7 bases and J by 2 bases, with 8 bases between. The CDR3 runs 12 residues. In DNA form, the CDR3 reads TGTGCCAGCAAGAGGGAGAACTATGGCTACACCTTC. This encodes CASKRENYGYTF.

The V and J genes are TRBV27 and TRBJ1-3; perhaps TRBD1 as D (6 bases). The CDR3 spans 16 residues. Germline CDR1 is MNHEY and CDR2 is SMNVEV (reference sequence). Trimming took 6 bases from V and 3 from J, leaving 18 bases between them. CDR3 amino acids: CASRANGGWGGNTIYF. The CDR3, as DNA: TGTGCCAGCAGGGCCAATGGGGGCTGGGGTGGAAACACCATATATTTT.

This clonotype was seen only a few times. The chain recombines TRBV20-1 with TRBJ2-1, with a possible D match to TRBD2 (5 bases). Trimming left V 6 bases short and J 10 bases short, with 25 bases between. The CDR3 loop spans 15 amino acids. CDR1 is DFQATT, CDR2 SNEGSKA, per germline (reference sequence). In nucleotides, the CDR3 is TGCAGTGCCCTCAGAGGCGGGTGGTCCGCAGTCGAGCAGTTCTTC. This sequence encodes CSALRGGWSAVEQFF.

This chain links TRBV12-3 or TRBV12-4 with TRBJ1-5; D is uncertain. This CDR3 is 14 amino acids long. V was cut by 3 bases and J by 1 base, with 7 bases left in between. The CDR3 spells CASSFSNSNQPQHF. CDR3 coding DNA: TGTGCCAGCAGTTTTAGTAACAGCAATCAGCCCCAGCATTTT.

This clonotype appeared a few times. The chain employs TRBV29-1 and TRBJ2-6; possibly TRBD2 for D (5 bases). Per germline, CDR1 SQVTM and CDR2 ANQGSEA. The V end lost 5 bases, the J end lost 2 bases, and 13 bases lay between the germline ends. This CDR3 contains 15 residues. In nucleotides, the CDR3 is TGCAGCGTTTCAACTATCGGGACTGGGGCCAACGTCCTGACTTTC. Its translation is CSVSTIGTGANVLTF.

The rearrangement uses TRBV20-1 and TRBJ2-1; D is unclear. The CDR3 sequence is 12 residues long. CDR1 is DFQATT and CDR2 is SNEGSKA in the germline V gene (reference sequence). Trimming left V 2 bases short and J 7 bases short, with 9 bases between. CDR3 coding DNA: TGCAGTGCTAGATCCATCCTTAATGAGCAGTTCTTC. Translated: CSARSILNEQFF.

This clonotype was recorded a few times. J is TRBJ2-4 and V is TRBV4-1; D possibly corresponds to TRBD1 (5 bases). V lost 0 bases and J 6 bases, leaving 15 bases between the germline ends. The CDR3 spans 16 residues. CDR1 and CDR2 (germline): MGHRA, YSYEKL. The CDR3 DNA follows: TGCGCCAGCAGCCAAGAAAAAGGGGTAGTATCAAACATTCAGTACTTC. Protein product: CASSQEKGVVSNIQYF.

This clonotype was seen a handful of times. This chain joins TRBV12-3 or TRBV12-4 and TRBJ2-5, with 7 bases that match TRBD1. V was pared by 3 bases and J by 7 bases, with 14 bases of the junction left unmatched. CDR3 length equals 16 residues. The CDR3 sequence is CASSFTYLEGAGTQYF. The CDR3 DNA reads as TGTGCCAGCAGTTTTACTTACTTAGAGGGGGCTGGGACCCAGTACTTC.

This clonotype occurred a few times. The chain links TRBV18 to TRBJ2-7, with a tentative D call TRBD2 (6 bases). This CDR3 is 14 amino acids long. Germline assignment: CDR1 KGHSH and CDR2 LQKENI. V was clipped by 7 bases and J by 2 bases, with 15 bases between them. CDR3 DNA sequence: TGTGCCAGCTACGGGACGGGAGTCCCCTACGAGCAGTACTTC. As protein: CASYGTGVPYEQYF.

This clonotype was counted only a few times. This rearrangement joins TRBV6-5 to TRBJ1-5; D remains ambiguous. V lost 6 bases to trimming and J lost 0 bases, with 18 bases between them. Germline V gene data show CDR1 as MNHEY and CDR2 as SVGAGI. CDR3 length: 17 residues. CDR3 bases: TGTGCCAGCAGGTTAACCTCGAATGAATATAGCAATCAGCCCCAGCATTTT. It specifies CASRLTSNEYSNQPQHF.

This clonotype was detected a few times. CDR3 coding DNA: TGCAGTGCTAGGGTACCGGGACAGGGGGACACTGAAGCTTTCTTT. Protein: CSARVPGQGDTEAFF. The chain links TRBV20-1 to TRBJ1-1, with 11 nucleotides matching TRBD1. V trimming: 3 bases; J trimming: 3 bases; junction bases outside the gene matches: 6. Germline V gene data show CDR1 as DFQATT and CDR2 as SNEGSKA (reference sequence). This CDR3 has 15 amino acids.

The chain carries TRBV6-6 and TRBJ1-2; no clear D gene. V gave up 5 bases and J gave up 2 bases, with 12 bases separating them. This CDR3 spans 14 amino acids. Looked up from germline, CDR1 is MNHNY and CDR2 is SVGAGI (reference sequence). This chain's CDR3 is CASSPTTVNYGYTF. In DNA form, the CDR3 reads TGTGCCAGCAGTCCCACAACCGTAAACTATGGCTACACCTTC.

The CDR3 sequence is CASSEGPGDYEQYF. Here the CDR3 DNA reads TGTGCCAGCAGTGAAGGACCCGGGGACTACGAGCAGTACTTC. The chain has TRBV2 and TRBJ2-7, with D possibly being TRBD2 (5 bases). Trimming left V 1 base short and J 3 bases short, with 10 bases between. Germline V gives CDR1 SNHLY, CDR2 FYNNEI. This CDR3 has 14 amino acids.